These T cell receptor beta chains were read from a single sample in a study of identifying expanded T cells in peripheral blood. TCRdb's copy holds only in-frame clones and misses some; the assay was immunoSEQ multiplex PCR. The sample lists 100,000 to 150,000 clones; over 65% were seen once. The sample comprised blood. These receptors all stem from a person aged 18-70 years in good health. Each CDR3 is given with its conserved first and last residue. The order of the fields is J gene, clone size, D gene, V gene, CDR3 protein, CDR3 DNA. The D gene is left open where the match is weak. Part of the rows lack a size; the others show once, few, many or a class for expanded clones.

>TRBJ1-6|NA|NA|TRBV4-1
CASSPLGASSPLHF
TGCGCCAGCAGCCCCCTCGGGGCCTCGTCACCCCTCCACTTT
>TRBJ2-5|NA|NA|TRBV29-1
CSAKVQGSSETQYF
TGCAGCGCCAAAGTACAGGGTTCTAGTGAGACCCAGTACTTC
>TRBJ1-1|once|NA|TRBV9
CASSARTAATEAFF
TGTGCCAGCAGCGCGAGGACGGCCGCCACTGAAGCTTTCTTT
>TRBJ2-7|NA|TRBD2|TRBV6-6
CASSRTSGIYGQYF
TGTGCCAGCAGTAGGACTAGCGGGATATATGGGCAGTACTTC
>TRBJ2-7|NA|NA|TRBV5-6
CASSLGGAAYEQYF
TGTGCCAGCAGCTTGGGAGGGGCTGCGTACGAGCAGTACTTC
>TRBJ1-2|NA|TRBD1|TRBV13
CASSLGTVYGYTF
TGTGCCAGCAGCTTGGGGACAGTTTATGGCTACACCTTC
>TRBJ2-5|NA|TRBD2|TRBV5-6
CASSLVGLAGETQYF
TGTGCCAGCAGCTTGGTAGGACTAGCTGGGGAGACCCAGTACTTC
>TRBJ2-2|NA|NA|TRBV5-1
CASSTGQHTGELFF
TGCGCCAGCAGCACCGGGCAACACACCGGGGAGCTGTTTTTT
>TRBJ2-7|NA|NA|TRBV25-1
CASSGSTGPRDYEQYF
TGTGCCAGCAGTGGTTCGACAGGCCCGAGGGACTACGAGCAGTACTTC
>TRBJ2-7|NA|TRBD2|TRBV6-5
CASRTFTSGGTEQYF
TGTGCCAGCAGGACTTTTACTAGCGGGGGGACGGAGCAGTACTTC
>TRBJ2-2|NA|NA|TRBV9
CASSVVVGDTGELFF
TGTGCCAGCAGCGTAGTGGTCGGGGACACCGGGGAGCTGTTTTTT
>TRBJ2-1|NA|NA|TRBV6-6
CASSAWSYNEQFF
TGTGCCAGCAGTGCATGGTCCTACAATGAGCAGTTCTTC
>TRBJ2-1|NA|TRBD1|TRBV5-4
CASSTRTGSSYNEQFF
TGTGCCAGCAGCACCAGGACAGGGAGCTCCTACAATGAGCAGTTCTTC
>TRBJ1-4|once|TRBD1|TRBV28
CASSAGRGSEKLFF
TGTGCCAGCAGCGCGGGCAGGGGGAGTGAAAAACTGTTTTTT
>TRBJ2-3|NA|TRBD2|TRBV18
CASSPGTRADTQYF
TGTGCCAGCTCACCCGGGACTAGGGCAGATACGCAGTATTTT
>TRBJ1-3|NA|TRBD1|TRBV7-2
CASKGAQGARGNTIYF
TGTGCCAGCAAGGGGGCACAGGGGGCTCGAGGAAACACCATATATTTT
>TRBJ1-1|once|NA|TRBV7-2
CASSFVKNTEAFF
TGTGCCAGCAGCTTTGTGAAGAACACTGAAGCTTTCTTT
>TRBJ2-3|NA|TRBD1|TRBV7-2
CASSLEWGQGAHTQYF
TGTGCCAGCAGCTTAGAATGGGGACAGGGGGCACATACGCAGTATTTT
>TRBJ2-4|NA|NA|TRBV7-2
CASSGGRQGGRAKNIQYF
TGTGCCAGCAGCGGGGGGAGACAGGGTGGAAGAGCCAAAAACATTCAGTACTTC
>TRBJ2-2|NA|NA|TRBV27
CASRPLDPGELFF
TGTGCCAGCAGGCCACTAGACCCTGGGGAGCTGTTTTTT
>TRBJ2-2|NA|TRBD1|TRBV9
CASSPRQGATGELFF
TGTGCCAGCAGCCCACGACAGGGAGCCACCGGGGAGCTGTTTTTT
>TRBJ2-1|NA|NA|TRBV4-1
CASSQGPRTKRGTHNEQFF
TGCGCCAGCAGCCAAGGGCCCCGAACTAAGAGGGGGACTCACAATGAGCAGTTCTTC